The rows below give T cell receptor beta chains drawn from one sample of a study of post-analysis software for immune sequencing data. Each CDR3 protein gets one entry after TCRdb re-called the PCR reads with MiXCR. The sample lists approximately 770,000 distinct CDR3 sequences, more than 45% occurring once. Input material: blood. The receptors stem from a girl between 5 and 17 years old with multiple sclerosis. CDR3s include the opening cysteine and the closing phenylalanine or tryptophan. D genes are given only for firm matches. The size of a clone is reported for some rows only, either as once, few or many, or as a class for expanded clones.

>.|TRBV20-1|TRBD2|TRBJ2-7
CSANRLAAYEQYF
TGCAGTGCGAACCGACTAGCGGCCTACGAGCAGTACTTC
>.|TRBV20-1|.|TRBJ2-3
CSATPGGTDTQYF
TGCAGTGCCACCCCAGGGGGCACAGATACGCAGTATTTT
>once|TRBV5-1|TRBD1|TRBJ2-1
CASSFETGPREQFF
TGCGCCAGCAGCTTCGAGACAGGGCCCAGAGAGCAGTTCTTC
>.|TRBV6-2/TRBV6-3|TRBD2|TRBJ2-7
CASSYSKLSLAGIVPNEQYF
TGTGCCAGCAGTTACTCGAAGCTGTCACTAGCGGGAATAGTCCCTAACGAGCAGTACTTC
>few|TRBV18|TRBD2|TRBJ2-7
CANSRSGTSGEQYF
TGTGCCAACTCACGTTCCGGGACTAGCGGCGAGCAGTACTTC
>.|TRBV10-3|.|TRBJ2-7
CAISEDYYEQYF
TGTGCCATCAGTGAGGACTACTACGAGCAGTACTTC
>.|TRBV4-1|.|TRBJ1-4
CASSLGADEKLFF
TGCGCCAGCAGCCTCGGGGCGGATGAAAAACTGTTTTTT
>few|TRBV7-2|TRBD1|TRBJ2-7
CASSPGTGVCYEQYF
TGTGCCAGCAGCCCAGGGACAGGGGTCTGCTACGAGCAGTACTTC
>.|TRBV7-9|TRBD1|TRBJ1-2
CASSFGTADRGYTF
TGTGCCAGCAGCTTCGGGACAGCGGATAGGGGCTACACCTTC
>.|TRBV9|.|TRBJ2-4
CASSGAVFGGETIQYF
TGTGCCAGCAGCGGGGCTGTCTTCGGGGGAGAAACCATTCAGTACTTC
>.|TRBV10-3|.|TRBJ2-3
CAISVRAAESTDTQYF
TGTGCCATCAGTGTTAGAGCGGCCGAATCCACAGATACGCAGTATTTT
>few|TRBV6-2/TRBV6-3|.|TRBJ2-1
CASSTPNSGARQFF
TGTGCCAGCAGTACCCCGAACTCCGGGGCTCGACAGTTCTTC
>.|TRBV27|.|TRBJ2-7
CASRRHLEGASSYEQYF
TGTGCCAGCAGACGACATCTGGAGGGAGCTTCATCCTACGAGCAGTACTTC
>.|TRBV15|.|TRBJ2-7
CATSSRGTNEQYF
TGTGCCACCAGCAGCAGGGGTACCAACGAGCAGTACTTC
>.|TRBV4-3|.|TRBJ2-5
CASSQDLANRQYF
TGCGCCAGCAGCCAAGATTTAGCTAATCGGCAGTACTTC
>.|TRBV3-1|.|TRBJ2-7
CASSQVAYEQYF
TGTGCCAGCAGCCAAGTGGCCTACGAGCAGTACTTC
>.|TRBV5-1|TRBD2|TRBJ2-3
CASSTSGSGSRGQYF
TGCGCCAGCAGCACCAGCGGGAGCGGCAGCAGGGGGCAGTATTTT
>.|TRBV4-1|TRBD1|TRBJ2-6
CASSQEETDRVTGANVLTF
TGCGCCAGCAGCCAAGAAGAGACGGACAGGGTAACCGGGGCCAACGTCCTGACTTTC
>.|TRBV29-1|.|TRBJ2-1
CSVVDRDSYNEQFF
TGCAGCGTTGTGGACCGCGACTCCTACAATGAGCAGTTCTTC
>.|TRBV28|.|TRBJ1-1
CASSHVMNTEAFF
TGTGCCAGCAGTCATGTTATGAACACTGAAGCTTTCTTT
>few|TRBV9|TRBD2|TRBJ2-3
CASSAVAGAGDTQYF
TGTGCCAGCAGCGCCGTAGCGGGAGCCGGAGATACGCAGTATTTT
>once|TRBV10-1|TRBD1|TRBJ2-1
CASSGITGGARNEQFF
TGCGCCAGCAGTGGAATTACAGGGGGCGCGCGCAATGAGCAGTTCTTC
>.|TRBV18|TRBD1|TRBJ2-1
CASSPGTGGFSGRSHNEQFF
TGTGCCAGCTCACCGGGGACAGGGGGCTTTAGCGGGAGGTCCCACAATGAGCAGTTCTTC
>.|TRBV20-1|.|TRBJ2-7
CSARGHQGYYEQYF
TGCAGTGCTAGAGGTCACCAGGGGTACTACGAGCAGTACTTC